This T cell receptor beta chain was identified during a study of technical replicates of blood from several donors. Trimming cost V 2 bases and J 0 bases; bases outside gene matches: 12. The length of the CDR3 is 20 residues. CDR1 is LGHNA and CDR2 is YSLEER in the germline V gene. Sequencing was performed with immunoSEQ multiplex PCR; in TCRdb, only in-frame clones are kept and a portion is missing. This repertoire shows tens of thousands of clones, 91% found once; its top ten account for about 3.8%. The specimen sequenced was PBMCs. This receptor was obtained from a human donor in good health. Some clones in this sample may be carry-over from other donors' samples. The genes are TRBV4-3 and TRBJ2-2, with 10 bases that match TRBD2. The CDR3 coding sequence is TGCGCCAGCAGCCAATCGTTAGCGGGAGGCCAGTTCGCGAACACCGGGGAGCTGTTTTTT. Its translation is CASSQSLAGGQFANTGELFF.